Below, 28 T cell receptor beta chains from the same sample are listed, as sequenced in a study of blood T cells in healthy people across ages. Together with a sample-barcoded 5' primer, a J-beta primer mix was included in a second PCR lasting about 7 to 11 cycles. Using its own MiXCR run on the 5' RACE reads, TCRdb lists one record per CDR3 protein. The table lists more than 1.4 million distinct CDR3 sequences, approximately 42% of them singletons. Sequenced: blood. The receptor set was obtained from a woman aged 18 to 35 in good health.

The rearrangement links TRBV29-1 to TRBJ2-7, with unresolved D. The CDR3 consists of 11 residues. Between the trimmed V and J ends, which lost 4 bases and 6 bases, there was a span of 10 bases. The germline V gene encodes CDR1 SQVTM and CDR2 ANQGSEA. In DNA form, the CDR3 reads TGCAGCGTTGCTATTTCCGGCGAGCAGTACTTC. Residues: CSVAISGEQYF.

V usage is TRBV28 and J usage is TRBJ1-2; TRBD1 matches at 9 bases. CDR1 is MDHEN and CDR2 is SYDVKM in the germline V gene. This CDR3 spans 14 amino acids. Trimming took 7 bases from V and 6 from J; bases not matched to a gene: 9. The CDR3 reads CASTITGGADGYTF. Here the CDR3 DNA reads TGTGCCAGCACCATAACAGGGGGCGCGGATGGCTACACCTTC.

This rearrangement joins TRBV10-3 to TRBJ1-5, with a weak D call TRBD1 (5 bases). V was clipped by 3 bases and J by 2 bases, with 11 bases between them. The V gene's germline CDR1 is ENHRY and CDR2 SYGVKD. CDR3 size: 15 residues. The CDR3, as DNA: TGTGCCATCAGTGAACATGGGGGGGGCAATCAGCCCCAGCATTTT. Protein product: CAISEHGGGNQPQHF.

The chain has TRBV12-3 or TRBV12-4 and TRBJ1-3; TRBD1 agrees at 9 bases. The V gene end was trimmed by 6 bases and the J gene end by 4 bases; junction bases not matched to a gene: 10. This CDR3 has 16 amino acids. The CDR3 region is CASRLEGQGRGNTIYF. DNA of the CDR3: TGTGCCAGCAGACTTGAGGGACAGGGACGCGGAAACACCATATATTTT.

The V call is TRBV7-3, the J call TRBJ1-2; 8 bases match TRBD1. The CDR3 contains 14 residues. Looked up from germline, CDR1 is SGHTA and CDR2 is FQGTGA. Trimming took 5 bases from V and 6 from J; bases not matched to a gene: 8. CDR3: CASSDGQGRDGYTF. As DNA, the CDR3 is TGTGCCAGCAGCGACGGACAGGGAAGGGATGGCTACACCTTC. Full variable domain (rest looked up from reference TRBV7-3 and TRBJ1-2): GAGVSQTPSNKVTEKGKYVELRCDPISGHTALYWYRQSLGQGPEFLIYFQGTGAADDSGLPNDRFFAVRPEGSVSTLKIQRTERGDSAVYLCASSDGQGRDGYTFGSGTRLTVV.

Only a few counts were recorded for this clonotype. The chain combines TRBV2 with TRBJ1-2, with 9 positions matching TRBD1. Germline trimming cut 3 bases from V and 6 bases from J; bases unmatched to any gene: 5. The V gene's germline CDR1 is SNHLY and CDR2 FYNNEI. CDR3 size: 14 residues. CDR3 sequence reads: CASSEETGGHGYTF. The CDR3 nucleotides are TGTGCCAGCAGTGAGGAGACAGGGGGACATGGCTACACCTTC.

Remarks on this clonotype: A much larger clone differs from this one at a single base, so this may be a read error. The CDR3 loop reads CASSPYTKAFF. For the CDR3, the DNA is TGTGCCAGCAGCCCTTACACTAAAGCTTTCTTT. V usage is TRBV12-3 or TRBV12-4 and J usage is TRBJ1-1; D unresolved. The CDR3 consists of 11 residues.

This clonotype was detected only a few times. V usage is TRBV20-1 and J usage is TRBJ1-2, with D perhaps TRBD1 (5 bases). Between the trimmed V and J ends, which lost 6 bases and 6 bases, there was a span of 14 bases. There are 12 residues in the CDR3. CDR1 is DFQATT, CDR2 SNEGSKA, per germline (reference sequence). Here the CDR3 reads CSAKRGSDGYTF. The CDR3 bases are TGCAGTGCAAAGCGGGGGTCCGATGGCTACACCTTC.

This clonotype was observed once. The gene calls are TRBV6-5 and TRBJ1-6, with a possible D match to TRBD1 (6 bases). The V end lost 2 bases, the J end lost 7 bases, and 15 bases lay between the germline ends. Germline lookup yields CDR1 MNHEY and CDR2 SVGAGI. This CDR3 is 16 amino acids long. CDR3 sequence (DNA): TGTGCCAGCAGTTACCAACAGGGCAATTTAAATTCACCCCTCCACTTT. Translation gives CASSYQQGNLNSPLHF.

The chain employs TRBV27 and TRBJ2-3; D possibly matches TRBD1 or TRBD2 (6 bases each). The germline V gene has CDR1 MNHEY and CDR2 SMNVEV (reference sequence). The CDR3 totals 14 residues. Deletions cut 6 bases from V and 4 bases from J, with 14 bases between. As DNA, the CDR3 is TGTGCCAGCAGGCCGGGGGCCCTGCCAGATACGCAGTATTTT. This codes for CASRPGALPDTQYF.

V and J are TRBV27 and TRBJ2-1; TRBD1 matches at 9 bases. Germline-derived CDR1 and CDR2 are MNHEY and SMNVEV (reference sequence). This CDR3 has 12 residues. Losses at the gene ends were 7 bases for V and 9 bases for J; bases not matched to a gene: 4. Here the CDR3 reads CASNKTGGEQFF. The CDR3 nucleotides read TGTGCCAGCAACAAGACAGGGGGTGAGCAGTTCTTC.

V usage is TRBV4-1 and J usage is TRBJ2-7, with 7 bases matching TRBD1. The CDR3 totals 17 residues. CDR1 and CDR2 (germline): MGHRA, YSYEKL. The ends lost 4 bases at V and 5 bases at J; junction bases unmatched: 17. The CDR3: CASSPGQARAKADEQYF. DNA of the CDR3: TGCGCCAGCAGCCCAGGACAGGCGAGGGCAAAGGCGGACGAGCAGTACTTC.

Remarks on this clonotype: One base away lies a much larger clone, so this may be a sequencing read error. The chain uses TRBV20-1 and TRBJ2-5, with D uncertain. The DNA end is a closer match to TRBJ2-1, so the J assignment may be wrong. Germline V lookup: CDR1 DFQATT, CDR2 SNEGSKA (reference sequence). The CDR3 length is 14 residues. DNA for the CDR3: TGCAGTGCTAGTGGCGAGATCCCCCAAGAGACCCAGTTCTTC. Encoded protein: CSASGEIPQETQFF.

This clonotype was counted only a few times. This chain connects TRBV4-1 to TRBJ2-3; D is perhaps TRBD2 (7 bases). The V and J ends lost 6 bases and 3 bases respectively, with 13 bases between them. There are 14 residues in the CDR3. Germline CDR1 is MGHRA and CDR2 is YSYEKL. Written as DNA, the CDR3 is TGCGCCAGCAGGGGGGGGCCGGGTACAGATACGCAGTATTTT. Its translation: CASRGGPGTDTQYF.

The chain links TRBV27 to TRBJ2-1; 10 bases match TRBD1. Trimming at V came to 3 bases and at J to 3 bases, leaving 8 bases not matched to a gene. Per the germline V gene, CDR1 is MNHEY and CDR2 is SMNVEV (reference sequence). The CDR3 is 17 amino acids. Here the CDR3 DNA reads TGTGCCAGCAGTTTGACCGGGACAGGGGTAGACTACAATGAGCAGTTCTTC. This translates into CASSLTGTGVDYNEQFF.

This clonotype has only a few counts. This chain links TRBV5-1 with TRBJ2-7; 7 bases fit TRBD1. Per germline, CDR1 SGHRS and CDR2 YFSETQ. The J segment lost 1 base and the V segment lost 4 bases, leaving 8 bases of the junction unmatched. The CDR3 extends over 15 amino acids. The CDR3 DNA sequence: TGCGCCAGCAGCGGGCCGGGACAGCGATCCTACGAGCAGTACTTC. Translating gives CASSGPGQRSYEQYF.

The V and J genes are TRBV2 and TRBJ1-1; TRBD1 is a possible D gene (5 bases). The CDR3 loop spans 13 amino acids. V was pared by 4 bases and J by 12 bases, with 18 bases between. Germline values: CDR1 SNHLY, CDR2 FYNNEI. This CDR3 reads CASSARIGRETFF. The CDR3 nucleotides read TGTGCCAGCAGTGCTCGAATTGGCAGGGAGACTTTCTTT.

The chain employs TRBV12-3 or TRBV12-4 and TRBJ1-3; the D is unclear. Between the trimmed V and J ends, which lost 8 bases and 2 bases, there was a span of 10 bases. The CDR3 has 13 amino acids. DNA for the CDR3: TGTGCCAGCTCGGGCCCGGCTGGAAACACCATATATTTT. This codes for CASSGPAGNTIYF.

This clonotype has only a few counts. This sequence joins TRBV10-3 and TRBJ1-2, with a weak D call TRBD1 (5 bases). Trimming pared 0 bases from V and 8 bases from J, leaving 10 bases between. This CDR3 comprises 13 residues. Per germline, CDR1 ENHRY and CDR2 SYGVKD. CDR3 loop: CAISESGVGGYTF. CDR3 sequence (DNA): TGTGCCATCAGTGAGTCAGGGGTCGGAGGCTACACCTTC.

J is TRBJ2-1 and V is TRBV3-1; D not certain. Trimming shortened V by 4 bases and J by 7 bases, and 20 bases separated the two germline ends. There are 16 residues in the CDR3. Germline V CDR1 and CDR2: LGHDT, YNNKEL (reference sequence). CDR3 amino acids: CASSLRTGLDLNEQFF. The CDR3 DNA reads as TGTGCCAGCAGCCTAAGGACGGGCCTTGATTTGAATGAGCAGTTCTTC.

This CDR3 is CASSPTGAGETQYF. In DNA, the CDR3 is TGTGCCAGCAGCCCGACAGGGGCAGGCGAGACCCAGTACTTC. The gene calls are TRBV2 and TRBJ2-5; 8 bases are shared with TRBD1. Looked up from germline, CDR1 is SNHLY and CDR2 is FYNNEI. The junction had 8 bases not matched to a gene; V was cut back by 6 bases and J by 5 bases. This CDR3 is 14 amino acids long.

The rearrangement joins TRBV4-1 to TRBJ2-1; 14 bases align to TRBD2. Looked up from germline, CDR1 is MGHRA and CDR2 is YSYEKL. CDR3 length: 18 residues. The V and J ends lost 3 bases and 4 bases, in that order; junction bases with no gene match: 8. The CDR3 region is CASSHDPGLAGAYNEQFF. The CDR3 DNA reads as TGCGCCAGCAGCCATGATCCGGGACTAGCGGGAGCTTACAATGAGCAGTTCTTC.

V and J are TRBV27 and TRBJ2-1; no definite D call. The V end lost 4 bases, the J end lost 7 bases, and 11 bases lay between the germline ends. The CDR3 sequence is 13 residues long. The germline gives CDR1 MNHEY, CDR2 SMNVEV (reference sequence). The CDR3 sequence is CASSSRVRNEQFF. In DNA, the CDR3 is TGTGCCAGCAGTTCAAGGGTCCGGAATGAGCAGTTCTTC.

The gene calls are TRBV6-4 and TRBJ1-5; D may be TRBD1 (5 bases). The V end was cut by 3 bases, the J end by 4 bases, with 10 bases between. This CDR3 is built from 14 residues. CDR1 and CDR2 from the germline V gene are MRHNA and SNTAGT. The CDR3 region has the DNA TGTGCCAGCAGTGAAGCGGGGGGGAATCAGCCCCAGCATTTT. Amino acid sequence: CASSEAGGNQPQHF.

This chain links TRBV29-1 with TRBJ1-1, with a weak D call TRBD1 (6 bases). Looked up from germline, CDR1 is SQVTM and CDR2 is ANQGSEA. CDR3 length equals 15 residues. The germline V and J ends were trimmed by 4 bases and 4 bases, with 19 bases remaining between them. The CDR3 sequence: CSVAGDQGSRTEAFF. For the CDR3, the DNA is TGCAGCGTTGCCGGCGACCAGGGGTCGCGCACTGAAGCTTTCTTT.

The DNA for the CDR3 is TGCAGTGCTAGGGACGGATACACTGAAGCTTTCTTT. It specifies CSARDGYTEAFF. V usage is TRBV20-1 and J usage is TRBJ1-1, with D unresolved. Germline V gives CDR1 DFQATT, CDR2 SNEGSKA (reference sequence). The V and J ends lost 3 bases and 3 bases respectively, with 8 bases between them. The CDR3 is made up of 12 amino acids.

The gene calls are TRBV18 and TRBJ2-1; D is possibly TRBD2 (5 bases). The CDR3 has 15 residues. Per germline, CDR1 KGHSH and CDR2 LQKENI. V dropped 6 bases and J dropped 0 bases, with 12 bases sitting between them. CDR3 residues: CASSQGLDSYNEQFF. The CDR3 nucleotides read TGTGCCAGCTCTCAAGGACTCGACTCCTACAATGAGCAGTTCTTC.

A word on this clonotype: One end of the junction fails to match germline, which may point to a read error. V usage is TRBV28 and J usage is TRBJ1-2, with TRBD1 matching 11 bases. Germline values: CDR1 MDHEN, CDR2 SYDVKM. The CDR3 loop spans 14 amino acids. The CDR3 region has the DNA TGTGCCAGCAGCCGGGACAGGGGGATCTATAGCTACACCTTC. This gives the protein CASSRDRGIYSYTF.